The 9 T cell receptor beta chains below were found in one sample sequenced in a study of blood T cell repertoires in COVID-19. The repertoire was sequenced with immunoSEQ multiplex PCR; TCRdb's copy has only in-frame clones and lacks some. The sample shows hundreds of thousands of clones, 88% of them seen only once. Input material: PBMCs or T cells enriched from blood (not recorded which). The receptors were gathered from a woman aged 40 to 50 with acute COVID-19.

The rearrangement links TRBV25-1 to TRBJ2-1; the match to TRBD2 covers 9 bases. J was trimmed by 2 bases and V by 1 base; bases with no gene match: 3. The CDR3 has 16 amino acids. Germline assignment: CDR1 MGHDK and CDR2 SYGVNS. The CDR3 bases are TGTGCCAGCAGTGAATTGGCTAGCGGGACCTACAATGAGCAGTTCTTC. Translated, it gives CASSELASGTYNEQFF.

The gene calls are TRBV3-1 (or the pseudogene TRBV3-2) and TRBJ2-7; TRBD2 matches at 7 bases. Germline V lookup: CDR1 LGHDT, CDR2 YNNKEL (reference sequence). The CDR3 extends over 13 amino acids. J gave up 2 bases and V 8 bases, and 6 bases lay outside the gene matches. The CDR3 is CASVGGRTYEQYV. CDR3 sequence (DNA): TGTGCCAGCGTGGGAGGGCGAACCTACGAGCAGTACGTC.

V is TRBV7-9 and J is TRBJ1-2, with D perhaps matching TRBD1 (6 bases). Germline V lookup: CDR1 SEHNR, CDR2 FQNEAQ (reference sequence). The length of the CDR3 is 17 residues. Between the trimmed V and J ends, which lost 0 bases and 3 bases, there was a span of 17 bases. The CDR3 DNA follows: TGTGCCAGCAGCTTAGCCCAAGGGCAGGGGCAGTACTATGGCTACACCTTC. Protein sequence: CASSLAQGQGQYYGYTF. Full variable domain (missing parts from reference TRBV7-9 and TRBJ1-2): DTGVSQNPRHKITKRGQNVTFRCDPISEHNRLYWYRQTLGQGPEFLTYFQNEAQLEKSRLLSDRFSAERPKGSFSTLEIQRTEQGDSAMYLCASSLAQGQGQYYGYTFGSGTRLTVV.

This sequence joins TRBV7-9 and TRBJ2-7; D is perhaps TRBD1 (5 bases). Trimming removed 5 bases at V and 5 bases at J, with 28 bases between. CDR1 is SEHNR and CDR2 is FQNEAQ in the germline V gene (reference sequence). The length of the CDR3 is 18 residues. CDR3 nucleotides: TGTGCCAGCAGCCTCCAGCCCCTCCTGCAGGGTTTGAACCACGAGCAGTACTTC. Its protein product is CASSLQPLLQGLNHEQYF. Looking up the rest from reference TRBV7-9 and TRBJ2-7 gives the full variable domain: DTGVSQNPRHKITKRGQNVTFRCDPISEHNRLYWYRQTLGQGPEFLTYFQNEAQLEKSRLLSDRFSAERPKGSFSTLEIQRTEQGDSAMYLCASSLQPLLQGLNHEQYFGPGTRLTVT.

CDR3 loop: CASSPPVGLETYEQYV. Written as DNA, the CDR3 is TGCGCCAGCAGCCCACCCGTGGGACTAGAGACCTACGAGCAGTACGTC. The chain recombines TRBV5-1 with TRBJ2-7; 8 nucleotides match TRBD2. Germline V gene lookup returns CDR1 SGHRS and CDR2 YFSETQ. The V segment lost 4 bases and the J segment 2 bases; nucleotides outside the gene matches: 11. The CDR3 runs to 16 residues.

This CDR3 is CATSARRAGTEAFF. The CDR3 DNA follows: TGTGCCACCAGCGCGCGGAGGGCGGGCACTGAAGCTTTCTTT. The chain has TRBV15 and TRBJ1-1; D is undetermined. The CDR3 is 14 residues long. The germline V gene encodes CDR1 LNHNV and CDR2 YYDKDF (reference sequence). Trimming cost V 5 bases and J 4 bases, with 14 bases left between them.

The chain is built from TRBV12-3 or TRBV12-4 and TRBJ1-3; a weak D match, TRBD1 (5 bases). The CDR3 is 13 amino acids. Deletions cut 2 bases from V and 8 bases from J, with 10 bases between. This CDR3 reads CASSLLQADTIYF. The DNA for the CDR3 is TGTGCCAGCAGTTTACTACAGGCGGACACCATATATTTT.

CDR3 nucleotides: TGTGCCAGCAGTTTAGGAGTTTTTGGCTACACCTTC. It specifies CASSLGVFGYTF. The chain carries TRBV28 and TRBJ1-2, with D uncertain. The CDR3 spans 12 residues. Trimming shortened V by 2 bases and J by 7 bases, and 8 bases separated the two germline ends. The germline CDR1 and CDR2 sequences are MDHEN and SYDVKM.

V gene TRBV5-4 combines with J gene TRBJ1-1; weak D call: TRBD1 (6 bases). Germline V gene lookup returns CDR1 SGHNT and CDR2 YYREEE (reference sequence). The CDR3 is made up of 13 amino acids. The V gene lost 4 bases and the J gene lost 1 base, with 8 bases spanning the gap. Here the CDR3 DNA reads TGTGCCAGCAGCGGGGGACAGAACACTGAAGCTTTCTTT. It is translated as CASSGGQNTEAFF.